This T cell receptor beta chain is drawn from a study of Ad26.COV2.S vaccination and SARS-CoV-2 variants (dated by TCRdb to the early 2020s). Some background on the complete study: Vaccine-arm donors were drawn from COV1001, a multicentre, randomized, double-blind, placebo-controlled phase I-IIa trial of Ad26.COV2.S in healthy adults. Trial participants were randomized into five groups of five, in which low-dose or high-dose Ad26.COV2.S was given once or twice, or placebo was given on both occasions. The TCR-sequenced set comprised approximately 32 samples: some 19 Ad26.COV2.S vaccine recipients, 5 placebo recipients and 8 SARS-CoV-2 convalescent individuals. Throughout the experiments and outcome assessment, investigators stayed blinded to trial group allocation. Ad26.COV2.S was administered intramuscularly at 5 x 10^10 or 1 x 10^11 viral particles, either as a single shot or as two shots given 56 days apart. Sequencing of the TCRbeta repertoire served to evaluate the specificity and breadth of SARS-CoV-2-reactive T cell receptors following Ad26.COV2.S vaccination.

Reading the label with the study, this specimen's treatment or condition is: some 19 received Ad26.COV2.S at low or high dose, single or two shots; about 5 received placebo; per-sample allocation not given. For vaccine and placebo recipients, repertoires were sequenced using samples collected on day 63 after the first injection. Cohort 1b enrolled 25 or so adults aged 18-55 years at a single site in Boston, USA, between 29 July and 7 August 2020. Ad26.COV2.S was a replication-incompetent adenovirus type 26 vector that expressed a prefusion-stabilized SARS-CoV-2 spike protein derived from the original Wuhan strain. Comment on this clone: Its antigen is not yet known. Base qualities are not recorded, but no much larger clone differs from it by a single base.

What the study reported, not specific to this receptor: After vaccination, substantial breadth of spike-specific CD8+ and CD4+ T cell responses was reported. Comparable non-spike TCR breadth was observed between vaccine and placebo recipients, consistent with only spike being contained in the vaccine. Ad26.COV2.S recipients had higher spike-specific TCR breadth than placebo recipients (P = 0.0014). The study lacked the statistical power to compare responses across vaccine doses or regimens. The authors noted that total T cell responses may have been underestimated by the TCR breadth and depth analyses.

From a lookup of the germline V gene, CDR1 and CDR2 are MNHEY and SVGEGT. The CDR3 spans 12 residues, from the cysteine through the phenylalanine. Of all the DNA, just the CDR3 is kept, 36 bases in frame from base 1. V and J are truncated by 6 bases and 14 bases respectively, leaving an intervening sequence of 14 bases. TCRbeta CDR3 regions were sequenced with the immunoSEQ Assay. After extraction, genomic DNA underwent amplification by bias-controlled multiplex PCR, followed by high-throughput sequencing. The authors' pipeline ran thus. To quantify the absolute abundance of each unique TCRbeta CDR3 region, sequences were collapsed and filtered. T cell fraction was estimated by normalizing TCRbeta template counts to usable DNA, which was measured by amplifying reference genes present in all nucleated cells. Repertoire TCRs were annotated as SARS-CoV-2-specific by exact matching of V gene, CDR3 amino acid sequence and J gene to a known reactive TCR set. The reference SARS-CoV-2 TCR set came from MIRA and was filtered for enrichment in COVID-19-positive ImmuneCODE repertoires, removing public or cross-reactive TCRs. Drawing on the MIRA antigens, annotated TCRs were analysed further at the level of specific ORF or position within ORF. Depth was the summed frequency of annotated unique rearrangements, while breadth was defined as annotated unique rearrangements over total unique productive rearrangements. TCR breadth was compared between groups using two-sided Wilcoxon rank-sum tests. Drawn from immuneACCESS, this table holds only the in-frame rearrangements with V and J called that TCRdb kept. Clones are partly lost; checked studies trace under half to an unresolved V gene and leave the rest unexplained. V and J calls and clone size come straight from that table; D and trimming were deduced from the DNA. This sample comprises 300,000 to 500,000 clones, roughly nine tenths of them detected only once. The ten largest make up 3% to 3.5% of the sample.

This receptor was obtained from a person between 18 and 59 years old who received the Ad26.COV2.S COVID-19 vaccine or a placebo. In this chain, TRBV6-2 or TRBV6-3 is recombined with TRBJ1-6, and perhaps TRBD1 as D gene, on 5 matching bases. The specimen was peripheral blood, collected in a trial of Ad26.COV2.S vaccine versus placebo. Here is the DNA: TGTGCCAGCAGCTTAAGGTGGGGGTCCCTCCACTTT. Protein translation: CASSLRWGSLHF.